This T cell receptor beta chain was obtained from a study of blood T cell repertoires in COVID-19. Study information: Acute-phase and convalescent COVID-19 samples originated in the United States, Italy and Spain. Nucleic acid was either cDNA or gDNA, and it came from T cells, B-cell-depleted T cells, or PBMCs.

Authors' analysis steps: The assay estimated nucleated cells by amplifying reference gene primers. Repertoires were generated with immunoSEQ multiplex PCR, while TCRdb's copy carries only in-frame clones and drops some. V, J and clone size are taken as reported in that table, and D and trimming were inferred from the DNA itself. The table lists 150,000 to 200,000 clones, 70% to 90% of them singletons, with around 5% in the top ten. The CDR3 runs 15 residues. The J segment lost 7 bases and the V segment lost 6 bases, leaving 9 bases of the junction unmatched. The germline V gene has CDR1 ENHRY and CDR2 SYGVKD.

The chain employs TRBV10-3 and TRBJ1-2, with 12 bases aligning to TRBD1. The source material was peripheral blood. The TCR comes from a human donor in a cohort sampled during active COVID-19. The CDR3 sequence is CAISHGTGGGSGYTF. CDR3 nucleotide sequence: TGTGCCATCAGCCACGGGACAGGGGGCGGCAGTGGCTACACCTTC.